This T cell receptor (beta chain) was identified during a study of shared clonotypes between healthy human individuals. Terminally differentiated effector memory CD45RA+ cells were left out of the naive CD8 fraction, which was CD45RO-negative and positively selected for CCR7. The CDR3 is made up of 17 amino acids. Each PCR replicate from the sorted subsets contained 150 to 250 ng DNA, which is tens of thousands of T cell genomes. TCRdb's copy holds only in-frame clones and misses some; the assay was immunoSEQ multiplex PCR. The sample has more than 550,000 clones; about 91% are singletons. The rearrangement joins TRBV21-1 to TRBJ1-2. TRBV21-1 is annotated as a pseudogene. The source material was naive CD8+ T cells sorted from blood. This TCR derives from a man under 40 in good health. DNA of the CDR3: TGTGCCAGCAGCAAATATCGAAAACTGGGGCAGGGACATGGCTACACCTTC. Translated: CASSKYRKLGQGHGYTF.